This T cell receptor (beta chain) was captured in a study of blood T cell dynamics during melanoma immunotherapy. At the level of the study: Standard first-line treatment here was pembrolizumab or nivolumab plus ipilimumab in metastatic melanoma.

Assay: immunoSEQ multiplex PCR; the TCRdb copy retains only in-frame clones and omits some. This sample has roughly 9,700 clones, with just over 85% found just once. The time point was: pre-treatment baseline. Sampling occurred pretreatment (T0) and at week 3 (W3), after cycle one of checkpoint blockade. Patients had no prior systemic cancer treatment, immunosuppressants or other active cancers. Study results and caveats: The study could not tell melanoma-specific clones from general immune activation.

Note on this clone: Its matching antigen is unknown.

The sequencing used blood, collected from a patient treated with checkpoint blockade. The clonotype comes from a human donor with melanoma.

The CDR3 protein is CASSKLDSNEQFF. The CDR3 region has the DNA TGTGCCAGCAGTAAACTGGACAGCAATGAGCAGTTCTTC. The chain recombines TRBV6-1 with TRBJ2-1; weak D call: TRBD1 (6 bases). V was trimmed by 5 bases and J by 6 bases, leaving 11 bases between them. CDR3 length: 13 residues. Germline CDR1 and CDR2: MNHNS and SASEGT.